Listed below are T cell receptor beta chains from one sample, sequenced in a study of sequential checkpoint blockade in melanoma. This table comes from immunoSEQ multiplex PCR, and its TCRdb copy is limited to in-frame clones, with some not included. The sample consists of about 7,200 clones, 20% of them appearing once. The material sequenced was tumor tissue (inferred from file names), taken from a patient given nivolumab and ipilimumab in sequence. All receptors come from a human donor with melanoma. CDR3s include the opening cysteine and the closing phenylalanine or tryptophan. D genes are given only for firm matches. Expanded clones get a size class; other rows say once, few or many, or leave the size out.

v_gene	d_gene	abundance	j_gene	CDR3aa	CDR3nt
TRBV29-1	.	.	TRBJ2-2	CSVEGVSGELFF	TGCAGCGTTGAGGGGGTTAGCGGGGAGCTGTTTTTT
TRBV16	.	.	TRBJ1-5	CASSQSLSQHF	TGTGCCAGCAGCCAATCTCTGTCCCAGCATTTT
TRBV28	TRBD2	.	TRBJ2-1	CASSSPGTSGYNEQFF	TGTGCCAGCAGTTCTCCCGGGACTAGCGGATACAATGAGCAGTTCTTC
TRBV6-4	.	few	TRBJ1-3	CASSPTTTATSGNTIYF	TGTGCCAGCAGTCCCACCACGACGGCCACCTCTGGAAACACCATATATTTT
TRBV15	TRBD2	once	TRBJ2-5	CATSRYGRGGETQYF	TGTGCCACCAGCAGATACGGGAGGGGTGGGGAGACCCAGTACTTC
TRBV9	TRBD1	few	TRBJ1-4	CASTRDRGSEKLFF	TGTGCCAGCACCCGGGACAGGGGTAGCGAAAAACTGTTTTTT
TRBV5-1	.	once	TRBJ1-6	CASSLAAGQNSPLHF	TGCGCCAGCAGCTTGGCCGCGGGACAAAATTCACCCCTCCACTTT
TRBV11-3	.	few	TRBJ1-3	CASSFITTGSGNTIYF	TGTGCCAGCAGCTTCATTACGACAGGCTCTGGAAACACCATATATTTT
TRBV5-1	.	.	TRBJ1-3	CASSFSDPGSGNTIYF	TGCGCCAGCAGCTTTTCCGACCCCGGCTCTGGAAACACCATATATTTT
TRBV29-1	TRBD2	.	TRBJ2-1	CSVTSGGPGEQFF	TGCAGCGTTACCTCGGGGGGGCCGGGTGAGCAGTTCTTC
TRBV11-3	TRBD1	medium-sized	TRBJ1-2	CASSDREGNYGYTF	TGTGCCAGCAGCGACAGGGAGGGGAACTATGGCTACACCTTC
TRBV6-8	.	.	TRBJ1-4	CASTLEPLAEKLFF	TGTGCCAGCACCCTGGAACCCCTCGCTGAAAAACTGTTTTTT
TRBV11-3	.	many	TRBJ2-7	CASSLASARYEQYF	TGTGCCAGCAGCTTGGCTTCAGCTCGCTACGAGCAGTACTTC
TRBV11-3	TRBD1	many	TRBJ1-1	CASMKGTENTEAFF	TGTGCCAGCATGAAGGGGACAGAGAACACTGAAGCTTTCTTT